These T cell receptor beta chains were read from a single sample in a study of cytomegalovirus exposure and HLA in healthy donors. Clones were sequenced by immunoSEQ multiplex PCR, and TCRdb holds only the in-frame ones, with some missing. The profile covers about 200,000 clones, with about 80% appearing a single time and roughly 1.3% taken by the ten largest. The sequenced sample consisted of PBMCs. The receptor source for this set is a girl under 18 in good health and CMV-seronegative. Both conserved end residues are part of each CDR3. A D gene is named only where the DNA matches it firmly. Not all rows give a size; the values are once, few, many and, for expanded clones, a class.

clone size	V gene	J gene	D gene	CDR3 DNA	CDR3 protein
NA	TRBV5-1	TRBJ2-1	TRBD2	TGCGCCAGCAGCTTGCGGGAGGATCTCAATGAGCAGTTCTTC	CASSLREDLNEQFF
NA	TRBV27	TRBJ2-2	NA	TGTGCCAGCAGAACTACGAACACCGGGGAGCTGTTTTTT	CASRTTNTGELFF
NA	TRBV5-1	TRBJ1-2	TRBD1	TGCGCCAGCAGCTTAATTCCAGGGGGCTCCTCGTCATTCTATGGCTACACCTTC	CASSLIPGGSSSFYGYTF
NA	TRBV12-5	TRBJ1-3	TRBD1	TGTGCTAGTGGTTTGGTACAGGGGCGAACCTCTGGAAACACCATATATTTT	CASGLVQGRTSGNTIYF
few	TRBV7-2	TRBJ1-1	NA	TGTGCCAGCAGCTTGTACAGGACCCCGAACACTGAAGCTTTCTTT	CASSLYRTPNTEAFF
once	TRBV28	TRBJ1-1	NA	TGTGCCAGCAGTTTATTCAGTTACACTGAAGCTTTCTTT	CASSLFSYTEAFF
NA	TRBV7-2	TRBJ2-7	NA	TGTGCCAGCAGCTTACTCTTGGACAGTCCCTACGAGCAGTACTTC	CASSLLLDSPYEQYF
NA	TRBV30	TRBJ2-5	TRBD2	TGTGCCTCTTCTAGCGGGGGACCGATCGGGGAGACCCAGTACTTC	CASSSGGPIGETQYF
NA	TRBV6-6	TRBJ1-2	TRBD1	TGTGCCAGCAGTTGGGACAGAGACTATGGCTACACCTTC	CASSWDRDYGYTF
NA	TRBV28	TRBJ1-2	NA	TGTGCCAGCAGTTTTCCCGAGCGGTATGGCTACACCTTC	CASSFPERYGYTF
NA	TRBV19	TRBJ2-3	TRBD1	TGTGCCAGTAGTATCGGGACAGGGGGCGGTACGCAGTATTTT	CASSIGTGGGTQYF
once	TRBV7-9	TRBJ1-1	NA	TGTGCCAGCAGCCCCACCCTAACAGGGAGCAACACTGAAGCTTTCTTT	CASSPTLTGSNTEAFF
NA	TRBV28	TRBJ1-1	NA	TGTGCCAGCAGCCGAGGGGGTTACACTGAAGCTTTCTTT	CASSRGGYTEAFF
NA	TRBV2	TRBJ2-3	TRBD2	TGTGCCAGCAGTGAGGGTAGCGGGGTGGATACGCAGTATTTT	CASSEGSGVDTQYF
NA	TRBV5-1	TRBJ1-2	TRBD1	TGCGCCAGCAGCTGGACGCAGGGGGCGTCCTATGGCTACACCTTC	CASSWTQGASYGYTF
NA	TRBV28	TRBJ2-5	TRBD1	TGTGCCAGCAGTTTCGCGTCAGGGGGCCTACAAGAGACCCAGTACTTC	CASSFASGGLQETQYF
NA	TRBV5-1	TRBJ1-1	NA	TGCGCCAGCAGCCTTGGGACATTTAACACTGAAGCTTTCTTT	CASSLGTFNTEAFF
NA	TRBV25-1	TRBJ1-2	NA	TGTGCCAGCAGTTTACTGAAGAACTATGGCTACACCTTC	CASSLLKNYGYTF
NA	TRBV5-6	TRBJ2-1	TRBD2	TGTGCCAGCAGCTTATATACTAGCGGGAGGTTCAATGAGCAGTTCTTC	CASSLYTSGRFNEQFF
once	TRBV19	TRBJ1-2	NA	TGTGCCAGTACCCCCTGGGTCCCAACAGAGAACTATGGCTACACCTTC	CASTPWVPTENYGYTF
NA	TRBV7-9	TRBJ2-3	TRBD2	TGTGCCAGCAGCTTAGGAGCGGGGGGGATGGCAGATACGCAGTATTTT	CASSLGAGGMADTQYF
NA	TRBV6-1	TRBJ2-7	NA	TGTGCCAGCAGGACGAGTGCGGGGTGGTCCTACGAGCAGTACTTC	CASRTSAGWSYEQYF
NA	TRBV27	TRBJ1-5	NA	TGTGCCAGCAGTTTCCAGGGGAAGGGTCAGCCCCAGCATTTT	CASSFQGKGQPQHF
NA	TRBV29-1	TRBJ1-2	NA	TGCAGCGTTGAATGGGGGGGGGCAGGATGGGAGAAACTATATGGCTACACCTTC	CSVEWGGAGWEKLYGYTF
NA	TRBV6-6	TRBJ2-1	TRBD2	TGTGCCAGGGGGACTAGCGGAGGGCTTTCGGGGCAGTTCTTC	CARGTSGGLSGQFF
NA	TRBV19	TRBJ1-5	NA	TGTGCCAGTAGTATGCAGGGTTTACAGCCCCAGCATTTT	CASSMQGLQPQHF
once	TRBV28	TRBJ1-1	NA	TGTGCCAGCAGTTTGGGTCGGGGGGCTGGCACTGAAGCTTTCTTT	CASSLGRGAGTEAFF
once	TRBV7-8	TRBJ2-1	TRBD1	TGTGCCAGCAGCTTTCGGACAGGGCGGTCCTACAATGAGCAGTTCTTC	CASSFRTGRSYNEQFF